This TCR beta chain came from a study of shared clonotypes between healthy human individuals (dated by TCRdb to about 2020). About the full investigation: A couple of women and three men aged 18 to 49 years were included in the cohort. For each donor, three plates each were used for CD4 naive and CD4 memory, two plates were used for CD8 naive, and one plate was used for CD8 memory. The study deeply sequenced blood TCR repertoires of five healthy adults to estimate repertoire size and the extent of clonotype sharing between individuals. Different laboratories and diverse techniques were used to prepare libraries and sequence TCR repertoires, to increase sequencing depth and limit assay-specific biases. Between about 0.8 and 9.5 billion PBMCs per donor were obtained by leukapheresis. General conclusions and limits of the study: Naive subsets generally had larger estimated clonotype richness than memory subsets did. Sampling was limited to blood, and TCR repertoires in tissue likely differ from TCR repertoires in blood. The genetic and exposure-history diversity represented was limited by the small number of donors. Sharing across four donors was observed for around 5% of naive CD4, 3% to 4% of naive CD8, 2% to 2.5% of memory CD4, and less than 0.45% of memory CD8 clonotypes. Based on pairwise subsampling, the degree of clonotype sharing among donors was expected to be affected by sequencing depth. Rarefaction of sorted-subset datasets indicated incomplete sequencing despite the large sequencing depth. Compared with non-shared clonotypes, clonotypes shared by all four sorted-subset donors had higher generation probabilities.

Using the deep immunoSEQ assay, TCR CDR3 regions were amplified from genomic DNA by multiplex PCR. Extracted genomic DNA from each cell subset was distributed evenly across all wells of several immunoSEQ 96-well plates, and each plate was treated as a replicate. For sorted subsets, around 200 ng genomic DNA, equal to 25,000 to 35,000 T cell genomes, was loaded into each replicate PCR. Purified libraries were quantified with a Qubit 3.0 fluorometer, sized on a Bioanalyzer 2100, and re-quantified with the KAPA Library Quantification kit. Every immunoSEQ 96-well plate was sequenced on a dedicated single-read 150-cycle Illumina NextSeq 550 flow cell. As for the authors' bioinformatics: The immunoSEQ output contained only junctional sequences without quality scores, so filtering could not match that applied to full-length reads. To assign V/J genes and CDR3, sequences were annotated using PyIR, a Python wrapper for IgBLAST v1.9, with IMGT germline references. Reads were filtered out if the reads had weak V/J assignments (E-value above 1e-6), no CDR3, stop codons, out-of-frame junctions, or ambiguous translated residues. V3J clonotypes were defined as sequences sharing the same inferred V gene, J gene, and CDR3 amino acid sequence. To compute the percentage overlap between repertoires, the number of shared unique clonotypes was divided by the size of the smaller repertoire. Richness of each repertoire was evaluated using RTK rarefaction, the Chao1 estimator, and Recon v2.1 estimates of unobserved clonotypes. Generation probabilities were computed with OLGA for all TCRbeta clonotypes obtained by the gDNA method from four donors. TCRdb stores this immuneACCESS table with in-frame sequences only. Part of the clones is absent; in the studies checked, under half of the shortfall reflects unresolved V genes, and no reason is known for the rest. V, J and clone size derive from that table, while D and trimming were established from the DNA sequence. For this sample there are hundreds of thousands of clones; 90% to 95% appear just once. More than 20% of the sample is held by the ten biggest clonotypes.

Points on this clone: Its antigen has not been determined. The sample holds no much larger clone one base away, and base qualities are not on file.

V is cut back by 5 bases and J by 9 bases, with 16 bases in the junction unmatched. Inclusive of the bounding cysteine and phenylalanine, the CDR3 is 17 residues long. The sequence is cut down to CDR3 DNA, 51 bases in frame from base 1. The CDR1 and CDR2 encoded by the germline V gene are SGHVS and FNYEAQ. CD8 naive samples were obtained by positive selection for CCR7 among CD45RO-negative cells, yielding a CD45RA+CCR7+ population from which TemRA cells were excluded. Healthy HIV-negative adults with no recently reported acute infections or vaccinations were included as donors. Every donor was a Caucasian adult living in Nashville, Tennessee, USA. Blood was collected by leukapheresis, and PBMCs were isolated by Ficoll-Histopaque density gradient centrifugation and then cryopreserved in liquid nitrogen vapor phase. Analytical flow cytometry was used to check the purity and quantity of every magnetically sorted T cell population. From each sorted fraction, genomic DNA was isolated and quantified by UV absorbance on a Nanodrop 2000c.

The chain is assembled from TRBV7-6 and TRBJ2-1; TRBD2 aligns with 10 central bases. The sample taken for sequencing was naive CD8+ T cells sorted from blood. The cell subset or site label here, explained by the study, means: CD45RA+CCR7+. The TCR was taken from a man aged 25 to 40 in good health. The CDR3 protein sequence reads: CASSPLGPLAGAGEQFF. The nucleotide sequence reads as follows: TGTGCCAGCAGCCCCCTGGGGCCTCTAGCGGGAGCTGGTGAGCAGTTCTTC.